A selection of T cell receptor beta chains follows, all from one sample in a study of cytomegalovirus exposure and HLA in healthy donors. Only in-frame clones appear in the TCRdb table, and some are missing; sequencing was by immunoSEQ multiplex PCR. Here the sample spans about 220,000 clones, around 90% being singletons. Sequencing used PBMCs. These receptors were obtained from a woman under 30 in good health and CMV-seronegative. Both conserved end residues are part of each CDR3. A D gene is named only where the DNA matches it firmly. Clone size is shown for a subset of rows, as once, few, many or a class of expanded clone.

j_gene,v_gene,d_gene,abundance,CDR3nt,CDR3aa
TRBJ2-7,TRBV2,.,.,TGTGCCAGCAGGGCGAGTGAGCGACCCTCCTACGAGCAGTACTTC,CASRASERPSYEQYF
TRBJ2-3,TRBV27,.,.,TGTGCCAGCGGGTCCGGACTCAGCACAGATACGCAGTATTTT,CASGSGLSTDTQYF
TRBJ2-7,TRBV6-6,TRBD1,.,TGTGCCAGCAGCAGACAGGGGGCCCTTTCCCCGTACGAGCAGTACTTC,CASSRQGALSPYEQYF
TRBJ2-1,TRBV4-3,.,.,TGCGCCAGCAGCCAAGTTAATTCCCCGGGGAATGAGCAGTTCTTC,CASSQVNSPGNEQFF
TRBJ1-1,TRBV28,.,.,TGTGCCAGCAGTTTAGGGGGGGGTACCCGTGAAGCTTTCTTT,CASSLGGGTREAFF
TRBJ2-7,TRBV18,TRBD1,.,TGTGCCAGCTCACGCATAGACAGGGACGAGCAGTACTTC,CASSRIDRDEQYF
TRBJ2-1,TRBV9,TRBD1,.,TGTGCCAGCAGCGTAGGGGGACAGGGGAATGAGCAGTTCTTC,CASSVGGQGNEQFF
TRBJ2-4,TRBV27,.,.,TGTGCCAGCAGCAATCTCGACAAAATAGCCAAAAACATTCAGTACTTC,CASSNLDKIAKNIQYF
TRBJ2-6,TRBV10-1,TRBD1,few,TGCGCCAGTAGTCCGGGACAGGTCTCTGGGGCCAACGTCCTGACTTTC,CASSPGQVSGANVLTF
TRBJ2-7,TRBV5-1,.,.,TGCGCCAGCAGCTTGACAGAATACGAGCAGTACTTC,CASSLTEYEQYF
TRBJ2-1,TRBV6-6,.,.,TGTGCCAGCAGGATCGCTGGGGGGAATGAGCAGTTCTTC,CASRIAGGNEQFF
TRBJ2-1,TRBV19,TRBD2,.,TGTGCCAGTAGTATTAGGAAGGCGGGAGGCTCCTACAATGAGCAGTTCTTC,CASSIRKAGGSYNEQFF
TRBJ2-5,TRBV5-1,TRBD2,.,TGCGCCAGCAGCTTGGGGACAATGGGACTAGGGGGTGAGACCCAGTACTTC,CASSLGTMGLGGETQYF
TRBJ1-4,TRBV15,.,.,TGTGCCACCAGCAGCCGAACGGGAACAACTAATGAAAAACTGTTTTTT,CATSSRTGTTNEKLFF
TRBJ2-7,TRBV9,.,.,TGTGCCAGCAGCGTAGGGGGGGGAGGGGGCTACGAGCAGTACTTC,CASSVGGGGGYEQYF
TRBJ2-7,TRBV28,.,.,TGTGCCAGCAGGTCGGAGGCTTTTCTCAACTCCTACGAGCAGTACTTC,CASRSEAFLNSYEQYF
TRBJ1-2,TRBV6-5,TRBD1,.,TGTGCCAGCAGTAGGGACAGAAACTATGGCTACACCTTC,CASSRDRNYGYTF
TRBJ2-3,TRBV9,.,.,TGTGCCAGCAGCGTAGCTAGCGCGAGTAGCACAGATACGCAGTATTTT,CASSVASASSTDTQYF
TRBJ1-1,TRBV9,TRBD1,.,TGTGCCAGCACGCAGGGGGCGCCGTGGACTGAAGCTTTCTTT,CASTQGAPWTEAFF
TRBJ2-7,TRBV5-6,TRBD2,.,TGTGCCAGCAGCCCACGGACTAGCGGGAGTTTCTACGAGCAGTACTTC,CASSPRTSGSFYEQYF
TRBJ2-3,TRBV5-4,.,.,TGTGCCAGCAGCTCGGGAACTAGCACAGATACGCAGTATTTT,CASSSGTSTDTQYF
TRBJ2-3,TRBV5-4,TRBD2,.,TGTGCCAGCAGGCGGGGGGCGGGCAGCACAGATACGCAGTATTTT,CASRRGAGSTDTQYF
TRBJ2-7,TRBV27,TRBD1,.,TGTGCCAGCAGTTTCTTGGGGACAGTTAACTACGAGCAGTACTTC,CASSFLGTVNYEQYF
TRBJ1-2,TRBV7-6,TRBD1,.,TGTGCCAGCAGCTCGGGGACAGGGATTAACTATGGCTACACCTTC,CASSSGTGINYGYTF
TRBJ2-7,TRBV6-5,TRBD2,.,TGTGCCAGCGTAAAGGCTAGCGGGGACACCTACGAGCAGTACTTC,CASVKASGDTYEQYF
TRBJ1-5,TRBV4-1,.,.,TGCGCCAGCAGCCCAGGAGCGGAGGGGACCAATCAGCCCCAGCATTTT,CASSPGAEGTNQPQHF
TRBJ2-7,TRBV25-1,TRBD1,.,TGTGCCAGCAGTTCAATCGTGACAGGGGGCGGCGAGCAGTACTTC,CASSSIVTGGGEQYF
TRBJ2-5,TRBV7-3,.,once,TGTGCCAGCAGCCCCCGCCACAGGGACCAAGAGACCCAGTACTTC,CASSPRHRDQETQYF
TRBJ1-2,TRBV15,.,.,TGTGCCACCAGCAGAGATTTGTCCGAGTATGGCTACACCTTC,CATSRDLSEYGYTF
TRBJ2-5,TRBV29-1,.,.,TGCAGCGTGCCCGGGAGAAAAGAGACCCAGTACTTC,CSVPGRKETQYF
TRBJ2-6,TRBV28,.,.,TGTGCCAGCAGTTTTTCAATTCGATCGGCAATAAGGGGGGCGGGAGCTGGGGCCAACGTCCTGACTTTC,CASSFSIRSAIRGAGAGANVLTF
TRBJ2-7,TRBV28,TRBD1,.,TGTGCCAGCAGTCCACACGGGACAGACTACGAGCAGTACTTC,CASSPHGTDYEQYF
TRBJ2-4,TRBV29-1,TRBD1,.,TGCAGCGTTGAAGATCACCACGGGGTAAATCCGGGACAGGGGGCAGGAAACATTCAGTACTTC,CSVEDHHGVNPGQGAGNIQYF
TRBJ2-1,TRBV7-9,TRBD2,.,TGTGCCAGCAGCTTTTCGGGTCGGACTAGCGGCAATGAGCAGTTCTTC,CASSFSGRTSGNEQFF
TRBJ2-7,TRBV15,.,.,TGTGCCACCGCCGGGAGGGACAGCGTCGAGCAGTACTTC,CATAGRDSVEQYF
TRBJ1-3,TRBV7-6,TRBD1,.,TGTGCCAGCAGCCTCGGAACAGGGGCTGGAAACACCATATATTTT,CASSLGTGAGNTIYF
TRBJ1-2,TRBV10-2,.,.,TGCGCCAGCAGTTCGGGAATTTCTAACTATGGCTACACCTTC,CASSSGISNYGYTF
TRBJ1-5,TRBV30,.,.,TGTGCCTGGAGTGACACCTTCAATCAGCCCCAGCATTTT,CAWSDTFNQPQHF
TRBJ2-5,TRBV11-2,TRBD2,.,TGTGCCAGCAGCTTAGTCAATAGCGGGAGGGGCGAGACCCAGTACTTC,CASSLVNSGRGETQYF
TRBJ2-7,TRBV6-1,TRBD1,.,TGTGCCAGCAGTGTATCGGGACAGAACTCCTACGAGCAGTACTTC,CASSVSGQNSYEQYF
TRBJ2-7,TRBV6-4,TRBD1,.,TGTGCCAGCAGGACGACGGGGACAGGGTTTTACGAGCAGTACTTC,CASRTTGTGFYEQYF